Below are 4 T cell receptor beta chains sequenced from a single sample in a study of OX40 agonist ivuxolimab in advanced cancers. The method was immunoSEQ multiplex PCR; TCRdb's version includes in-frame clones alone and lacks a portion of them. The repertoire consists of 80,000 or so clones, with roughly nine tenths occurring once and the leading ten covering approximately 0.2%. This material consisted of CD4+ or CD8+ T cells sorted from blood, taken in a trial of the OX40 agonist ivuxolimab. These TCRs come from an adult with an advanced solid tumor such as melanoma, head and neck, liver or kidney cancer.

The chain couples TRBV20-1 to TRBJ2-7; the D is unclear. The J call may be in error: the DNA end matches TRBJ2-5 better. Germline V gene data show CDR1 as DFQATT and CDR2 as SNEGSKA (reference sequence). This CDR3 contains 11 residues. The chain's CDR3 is CSAVDRRTQYF. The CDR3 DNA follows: TGCAGTGCTGTAGACCGAAGGACCCAGTACTTC.

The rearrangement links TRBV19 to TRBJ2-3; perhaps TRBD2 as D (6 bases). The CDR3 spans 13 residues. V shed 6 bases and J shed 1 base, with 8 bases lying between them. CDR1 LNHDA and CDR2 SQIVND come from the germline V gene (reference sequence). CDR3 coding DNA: TGTGCCAGTAGGGGACTCGGCACAGATACGCAGTATTTT. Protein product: CASRGLGTDTQYF.

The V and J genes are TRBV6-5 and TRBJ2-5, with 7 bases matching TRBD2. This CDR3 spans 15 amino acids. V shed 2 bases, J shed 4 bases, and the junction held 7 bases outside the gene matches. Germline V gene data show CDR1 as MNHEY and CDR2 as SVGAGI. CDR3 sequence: CASSYEGRAGETQYF. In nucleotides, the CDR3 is TGTGCCAGCAGTTACGAGGGGAGGGCGGGAGAGACCCAGTACTTC.

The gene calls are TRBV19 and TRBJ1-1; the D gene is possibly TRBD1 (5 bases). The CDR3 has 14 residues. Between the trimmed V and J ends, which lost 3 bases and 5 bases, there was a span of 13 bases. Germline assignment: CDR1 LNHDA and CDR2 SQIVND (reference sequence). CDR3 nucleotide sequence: TGTGCCAGTAGTATTCAGGGCCCGGGTACTGAAGCTTTCTTT. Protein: CASSIQGPGTEAFF. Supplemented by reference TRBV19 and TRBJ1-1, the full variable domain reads DGGITQSPKYLFRKEGQNVTLSCEQNLNHDAMYWYRQDPGQGLRLIYYSQIVNDFQKGDIAEGYSVSREKKESFPLTVTSAQKNPTAFYLCASSIQGPGTEAFFGQGTRLTVV.